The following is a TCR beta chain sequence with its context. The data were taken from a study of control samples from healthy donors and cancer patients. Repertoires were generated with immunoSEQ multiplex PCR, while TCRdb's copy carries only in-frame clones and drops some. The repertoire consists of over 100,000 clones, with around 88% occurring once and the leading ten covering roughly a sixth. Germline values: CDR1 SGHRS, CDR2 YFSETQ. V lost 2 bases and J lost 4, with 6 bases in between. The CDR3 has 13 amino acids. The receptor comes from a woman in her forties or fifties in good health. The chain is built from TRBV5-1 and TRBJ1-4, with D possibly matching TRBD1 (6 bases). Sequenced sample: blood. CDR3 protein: CASSLGGNEKLFF. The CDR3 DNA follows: TGCGCCAGCAGCTTAGGGGGTAATGAAAAACTGTTTTTT.